This record covers a single TCR beta chain. The CDR3 totals 13 residues. V shed 6 bases and J shed 8 bases, with 16 bases lying between them. The germline V gene has CDR1 SGHAT and CDR2 FQNNGV. Original analysis: Estimation of nucleated cell counts relied on the amplification of reference gene primers. Profiled with immunoSEQ multiplex PCR; TCRdb holds only in-frame clones, not every one. Clonal size and the V and J genes are those of that table, whereas D and trimming came from the DNA. The sample lists around 400,000 clones; around 90% were seen once. The sample comes from a study of blood T cell repertoires in COVID-19.

Specimen: peripheral blood. V usage is TRBV11-2 and J usage is TRBJ1-2; no clear D. The TCR was taken from a man aged 40-49 years with acute or convalescent COVID-19. The CDR3 region is CASRRIGGPGYTF. The CDR3 nucleotides read TGTGCCAGCAGACGTATCGGAGGGCCGGGCTACACCTTC.